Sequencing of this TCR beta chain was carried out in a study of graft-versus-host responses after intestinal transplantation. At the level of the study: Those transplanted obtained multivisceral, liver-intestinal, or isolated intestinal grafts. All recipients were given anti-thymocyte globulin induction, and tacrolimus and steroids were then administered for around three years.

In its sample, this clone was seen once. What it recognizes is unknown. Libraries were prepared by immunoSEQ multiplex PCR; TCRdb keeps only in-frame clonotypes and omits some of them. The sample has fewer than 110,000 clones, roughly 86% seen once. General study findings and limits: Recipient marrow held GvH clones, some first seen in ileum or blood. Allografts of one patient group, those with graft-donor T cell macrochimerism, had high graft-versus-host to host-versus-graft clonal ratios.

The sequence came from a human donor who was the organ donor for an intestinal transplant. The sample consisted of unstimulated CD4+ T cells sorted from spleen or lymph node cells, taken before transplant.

In DNA form, the CDR3 reads TGCAGCGTTCTCGGGACAGGGCAAGAGACCCAGTACTTC. It translates to CSVLGTGQETQYF. The chain is built from TRBV29-1 and TRBJ2-5; 9 bases are a match to TRBD1. There are 13 residues in the CDR3. CDR1 and CDR2 (germline): SQVTM, ANQGSEA. Trimming took 5 bases from V and 2 from J; bases not matched to a gene: 3.